Listed here are 13 T cell receptor beta chains from one sample, sequenced in a study of blood T cells in healthy people across ages (dated by TCRdb to between 2015 and 2016). The library was made by 5' RACE. The sequencer listed for this sample is Illumina HiSeq 2500. A second about 7 to 12 cycle PCR used a sample-barcoded 5' primer and a J-beta primer mix. TCRdb handled the public reads itself, with Q25 trimming in fastp and clone calling in MiXCR, and kept productive beta chains. Records with the same CDR3 protein are collapsed into one entry carrying the most frequent genes and DNA. The sample profile shows 780,000 or so distinct CDR3 sequences; roughly 50% of them were found once. The leading ten clones occupy 20% to 30% of the sample. Source material: blood. Every receptor here comes from a man aged 35 to 55 in good health.

The V call is TRBV5-1, the J call TRBJ2-5, with D hard to call. V lost 4 bases, J lost 5 bases, and 24 bases lay in between. Germline CDR1 SGHRS, CDR2 YFSETQ. The CDR3 has 17 amino acids. The CDR3 DNA follows: TGCGCCAGCAGCCCCGGTGTTCGGACGGATCGAAGGGAGACCCAGTACTTC. Protein product: CASSPGVRTDRRETQYF.

The chain uses TRBV7-2 and TRBJ1-2; D call uncertain. Looked up from germline, CDR1 is SGHTA and CDR2 is FQGNSA. The CDR3 extends over 13 amino acids. V was pared by 5 bases and J by 7 bases, with 14 bases between. The CDR3 sequence: CASSTQRTSGYTF. The CDR3 DNA reads TGTGCCAGCAGCACCCAACGAACATCTGGCTACACCTTC.

This clonotype was detected a few times. This chain uses TRBV9 with TRBJ2-3; no clear D. There are 16 residues in the CDR3. Germline V gene data show CDR1 as SGDLS and CDR2 as YYNGEE. V dropped 0 bases and J dropped 3 bases, with 14 bases sitting between them. This CDR3 is CASSVGFVLGTDTQYF. DNA of the CDR3: TGTGCCAGCAGCGTAGGCTTTGTGTTGGGTACAGATACGCAGTATTTT.

This clonotype has a handful of counts. The chain combines TRBV5-4 with TRBJ2-3; either TRBD1 or TRBD2 may supply D (5 bases each). The V gene lost 6 bases and the J gene lost 2 bases, with 10 bases spanning the gap. The CDR3 spans 13 residues. Germline loops: CDR1 SGHNT, CDR2 YYREEE (reference sequence). The CDR3 is CASTRDVTDTQYF. The CDR3 region has the DNA TGTGCCAGCACCCGGGACGTCACAGATACGCAGTATTTT.

This clonotype showed up many times. The chain uses TRBV7-9 and TRBJ1-2; 8 nucleotides match TRBD1. Germline assignment: CDR1 SEHNR and CDR2 FQNEAQ (reference sequence). This CDR3 spans 18 amino acids. The ends lost 5 bases at V and 4 bases at J; junction bases unmatched: 18. The CDR3, as DNA: TGTGCCAGCAGCCTACCCCCGGCGGACAGGGATAGTTCCTATGGCTACACCTTC. Translating gives CASSLPPADRDSSYGYTF.

The chain uses TRBV30 and TRBJ1-2, with D perhaps TRBD1 (5 bases). The V and J ends lost 7 bases and 6 bases respectively, with 27 bases between them. The CDR3 covers 16 residues. Germline V gene lookup returns CDR1 GTSNPN and CDR2 SVGIG (reference sequence). In DNA, the CDR3 is TGTGCCTTAGGAATACGCAGGGTTTTGACAAGTAATGGCTACACCTTC. Translation gives CALGIRRVLTSNGYTF.

The chain employs TRBV6-2 or TRBV6-3 and TRBJ1-1, with D hard to call. Germline assignment: CDR1 MNHEY and CDR2 SVGEGT. The CDR3 is 13 residues long. Trimming removed 6 bases from V and 1 base from J, with 9 bases in between. The CDR3, as DNA: TGTGCCAGCAGGAACGACGGGAACACTGAAGCTTTCTTT. The encoded protein is CASRNDGNTEAFF.

This clonotype appeared a few times. The genes are TRBV29-1 and TRBJ2-1; tentative D call: TRBD2 (6 bases). Trimming took 3 bases from V and 0 from J, leaving 9 bases between them. The length of the CDR3 is 14 residues. Per the germline V gene, CDR1 is SQVTM and CDR2 is ANQGSEA. CDR3 region: CSVDPAGSYNEQFF. The CDR3 DNA sequence: TGCAGCGTTGACCCAGCGGGCTCCTACAATGAGCAGTTCTTC.

The genes are TRBV27 and TRBJ1-2, with D maybe TRBD1 (5 bases). There are 12 residues in the CDR3. Trimming left V 9 bases short and J 2 bases short, with 10 bases between. The V gene's germline CDR1 is MNHEY and CDR2 SMNVEV (reference sequence). For the CDR3, the DNA is TGTGCCAGTCAGGGAATCAACTATGGCTACACCTTC. It encodes CASQGINYGYTF.

This clonotype was seen a few times. The chain joins TRBV9 to TRBJ2-3; tentatively, D is TRBD1 (5 bases). Germline V lookup: CDR1 SGDLS, CDR2 YYNGEE. The CDR3 covers 16 residues. Between the trimmed V and J ends, which lost 2 bases and 2 bases, there was a span of 15 bases. The CDR3 nucleotides are TGTGCCAGCAGCGTTCTTGACAGCCGAAACACAGATACGCAGTATTTT. It specifies CASSVLDSRNTDTQYF. Combining the CDR3 with reference TRBV9 and TRBJ2-3 gives the whole variable domain DSGVTQTPKHLITATGQRVTLRCSPRSGDLSVYWYQQSLDQGLQFLIQYYNGEERAKGNILERFSAQQFPDLHSELNLSSLELGDSALYFCASSVLDSRNTDTQYFGPGTRLTVL.

This clonotype was seen more than once but under ten times. The chain recombines TRBV29-1 with TRBJ2-7; D is tentatively TRBD1 or TRBD2 (5 bases each). V dropped 6 bases and J dropped 6 bases, with 21 bases sitting between them. The germline gives CDR1 SQVTM, CDR2 ANQGSEA. The CDR3 is 14 residues long. The CDR3 loop is CSVGTGQTTGEQYF. DNA for the CDR3: TGCAGCGTCGGGACGGGGCAAACAACGGGCGAGCAGTACTTC.

The rearrangement uses TRBV28 and TRBJ2-5; no clear D gene. The CDR3 loop spans 14 amino acids. The germline V gene encodes CDR1 MDHEN and CDR2 SYDVKM. With 2 bases removed from V and 4 bases from J, the gap between germline ends came to 11 bases. The CDR3 reads CASSLRWGGETQYF. The CDR3 DNA reads TGTGCCAGCAGTTTACGGTGGGGTGGAGAGACCCAGTACTTC.

This clonotype has a count of ten or more. For the CDR3, the DNA is TGCAGCGCAATAAACAGGGTTCTTAGCACAGATACGCAGTATTTT. Protein sequence: CSAINRVLSTDTQYF. This chain uses TRBV29-1 with TRBJ2-3; D is perhaps TRBD1 (6 bases). The V gene lost 7 bases and the J gene lost 0 bases, with 17 bases spanning the gap. The CDR3 loop spans 15 amino acids. Germline V gene data show CDR1 as SQVTM and CDR2 as ANQGSEA.